The following is a T cell receptor (beta chain) sequence with its context. Its target is unknown. The entry originates in a study of shared clonotypes between healthy human individuals. Findings of the study overall: Owing to a small donor count, the genetic and exposure-history diversity represented was limited.

The data were produced by immunoSEQ multiplex PCR, yet TCRdb's version contains in-frame clones alone and is incomplete. The profile shows roughly 2 million clones, approximately 95% of them singletons. Germline trimming cut 4 bases from V and 3 bases from J; bases unmatched to any gene: 7. Looked up from germline, CDR1 is SGHNT and CDR2 is YENEEA. The CDR3 runs 15 residues. The TCR comes from a man aged 18 to 29 in good health. The source material was naive CD4+ T cells sorted from blood. Subset in this sample: CD45RA+ positively selected. This chain joins TRBV11-3 and TRBJ2-5; 8 nucleotides align to TRBD2. CDR3 sequence: CASSSGTRVEETQYF. CDR3 DNA: TGTGCCAGCAGCTCCGGGACTAGAGTAGAAGAGACCCAGTACTTC.